This paragraph reports one TCR beta chain. These data originate in a study of blood T cell repertoires in COVID-19. Produced via immunoSEQ multiplex PCR; TCRdb's table is partial and in-frame only. The sample holds a few hundred thousand clones, around 86% seen once. The specimen was peripheral blood. This clonotype was obtained from a woman between 25 and 40 years old who had recovered from COVID-19.

This chain's CDR3 is CASSQDMSGRTFF. The CDR3 DNA reads TGTGCCAGCAGCCAAGATATGTCAGGTAGGACTTTCTTT. V gene TRBV14 combines with J gene TRBJ1-1; D is ambiguous. Germline CDR1 reads SGHDN; CDR2 reads FVKESK. The V and J ends lost 0 bases and 12 bases respectively, with 14 bases between them. This CDR3 is built from 13 residues. The complete variable domain, with remaining parts taken from reference TRBV14 and TRBJ1-1, reads EAGVTQFPSHSVIEKGQTVTLRCDPISGHDNLYWYRRVMGKEIKFLLHFVKESKQDESGMPNNRFLAERTGGTYSTLKVQPAELEDSGVYFCASSQDMSGRTFFGQGTRLTVV.